The clone carrying this T cell receptor (beta chain) was counted only a few times. Its antigen is as yet unknown. These data belong to a study of cytomegalovirus exposure and HLA in healthy donors. Study-wide results and caveats: Reportedly, TCR beta sequences accurately predicted HLA-A and HLA-B alleles in most subjects.

The PCR made use of 60 Vbeta and 13 Jbeta primers. Method: immunoSEQ multiplex PCR; TCRdb's copy keeps in-frame clones and lacks some. Of about 80,000 clones listed, around 73% are singletons. The germline V gene encodes CDR1 LNHDA and CDR2 SQIVND (reference sequence). The length of the CDR3 is 15 residues. Deletions cut 6 bases from V and 0 bases from J, with 12 bases between. Input material: PBMCs. This clonotype was obtained from a man aged 45-65 years in good health and CMV-seronegative. The rearrangement uses TRBV19 and TRBJ1-3; D remains unclear. This chain's CDR3 is CASSVTVNSGNTIYF. The DNA of the CDR3 is TGTGCCAGTAGCGTTACAGTGAACTCTGGAAACACCATATATTTT.